A single sample is the source of the 7 T cell receptor beta chains below, sequenced in a study of tumor and adjacent non-tumor tissue in lung cancer. This sample's RNA came from whole unsorted tissue. TCRbeta libraries were built with three rounds of nested PCR, modified from ARM-PCR. TCRdb reanalysed the multiplex PCR reads using MiXCR and keeps one entry per CDR3 protein. The sample includes 200,000 or so distinct CDR3 sequences, about 76% of them seen just once. Input material: lung tumor tissue. The source is a man between 60 and 70 years old with non-small cell lung cancer.

There are many counts of this clonotype. CDR3 DNA: TGCGCCAGCAGTCGCTCCGGGACGTTTTTCTCTAACTATGGCTACACCTTC. Translating it yields CASSRSGTFFSNYGYTF. The chain is built from TRBV4-3 and TRBJ1-2; the D gene is possibly TRBD1 (5 bases). Per the germline V gene, CDR1 is LGHNA and CDR2 is YSLEER. The CDR3 totals 17 residues. With 6 bases removed from V and 0 bases from J, the gap between germline ends came to 20 bases.

A note on this clonotype: This sequence may be a read error, since a much larger clone differs from it by one base. The V gene is TRBV12-3 or TRBV12-4, the J gene TRBJ2-1, with D maybe TRBD2 (6 bases). There are 17 residues in the CDR3. V lost 5 bases and J 8 bases, leaving 25 bases between the germline ends. In DNA form, the CDR3 reads TGTGCCAGCAGTCCCAAACACCAAGGACTAAAGGGTTATGAGCAGTTCTTC. As protein: CASSPKHQGLKGYEQFF.

As to this clonotype: A much larger clone differs from this one at a single base, so this may be a read error. The V gene is TRBV28, the J gene TRBJ1-6; D may be TRBD1 (6 bases). Per germline, CDR1 MDHEN and CDR2 SYDVKM. The CDR3 is 15 residues long. As DNA, the CDR3 is TGTGCCAGCAGTAGAAACAGGGCGCCCAATTCACCCATCCACTTT. Its translation is CASSRNRAPNSPIHF.

This clonotype was observed a single time. The chain joins TRBV5-1 to TRBJ2-7, with D unclear. CDR3 size: 14 residues. V lost 1 base and J 1 base, leaving 9 bases between the germline ends. CDR1 SGHRS and CDR2 YFSETQ come from the germline V gene. Here the CDR3 reads CASSLTAESYEQYF. CDR3 DNA: TGCGCCAGCAGCTTGACTGCAGAATCCTACGAGCAGTACTTC.

The V gene is TRBV11-3, the J gene TRBJ2-3; maybe TRBD1 (6 bases). Matching the DNA end better, TRBJ1-5 makes the J call doubtful. Germline values: CDR1 SGHNT, CDR2 YENEEA. The CDR3 extends over 17 amino acids. The CDR3 reads CASSSLTGRQSTDTQHF. As DNA, the CDR3 is TGTGCCAGCAGCTCCTTGACAGGACGGCAGAGCACAGATACGCAGCATTTT.

As concerns this clonotype: This sequence may be a read error, since a much larger clone differs from it by one base. The chain carries TRBV7-8 and TRBJ2-5; TRBD1 agrees at 10 bases. This CDR3 is built from 15 residues. V lost 2 bases and J lost 8; bases outside the gene matches: 8. Looked up from germline, CDR1 is SGHVS and CDR2 is FQNEAQ. CDR3 DNA: TGTGCCAGCAGCTTACTTGGACAGGGGGAAAATACCCAGTACTTC. Protein product: CASSLLGQGENTQYF.

This clonotype was picked up many times. The V gene is TRBV20-1, the J gene TRBJ2-3, with TRBD2 identical over 12 bases. From germline, CDR1 is DFQATT and CDR2 SNEGSKA (reference sequence). V was pared by 5 bases and J by 5 bases, with 8 bases of the junction left unmatched. The CDR3 runs to 15 residues. The CDR3 is CSAALAGGLIDTQYF. Here the CDR3 DNA reads TGCAGTGCTGCTCTAGCGGGGGGGCTCATAGATACGCAGTATTTT.